This record looks at one T cell receptor (beta chain) sequence and its context. Its antigen is not identified. This entry comes from a study of cytomegalovirus exposure and HLA in healthy donors. Only in-frame clones appear in the TCRdb table, and some are missing; sequencing was by immunoSEQ multiplex PCR. The table records tens of thousands of clones, around nine tenths of them present only once. The donors were in the approximately 130-subject validation cohort, distinct from the roughly 600-subject first cohort. The study's findings and limits: A few chains linked to CMV were shown in vitro to be specific for CMV antigens. Researchers counted around 150 TCR beta chains as cytomegalovirus-associated.

Trimming removed 5 bases from V and 6 bases from J; junction bases left unmatched: 7. The CDR3 is 14 amino acids. Germline CDR1 SGHVS, CDR2 FQNEAQ. V gene TRBV7-8 combines with J gene TRBJ2-1, with TRBD2 matching over 7 bases. Sequencing used PBMCs. The clonotype originates from a man aged 18 to 35 in good health and CMV-seronegative. This CDR3 reads CASSPLSGVNEQFF. CDR3 DNA sequence: TGTGCCAGCAGCCCCCTGAGCGGGGTCAATGAGCAGTTCTTC.